This T cell receptor (beta chain) was documented in a study of blood T cell repertoires in COVID-19. Study summary: The origin of the acute and convalescent COVID-19 samples was the United States, Italy and Spain. Sample material is recorded as cDNA or gDNA derived from T cells, B-cell-depleted T cells, or PBMCs.

Authors' methods: Reference gene primer amplification gave nucleated cell count estimates. Sequencing used immunoSEQ multiplex PCR; TCRdb keeps in-frame clones, though not all of them. V and J calls and clone size follow that table, whereas D and trimming were derived from the DNA. The table has approximately 210,000 clones, 70% to 90% seen once. V shed 4 bases and J 6 bases; nucleotides not matched to a gene: 13. Germline values: CDR1 WSHSY, CDR2 SAAADI. The CDR3 loop spans 17 amino acids. The chain links TRBV10-2 to TRBJ1-5; 9 bases are shared with TRBD1. This clonotype was obtained from a man in his thirties or forties who had recovered from COVID-19. Sample: peripheral blood. The CDR3 here is CASSGSTGTGIGQPQHF. CDR3 nucleotides: TGCGCCAGCAGTGGGTCCACCGGGACAGGGATCGGTCAGCCCCAGCATTTT.